Below are 32 T cell receptor beta chains sequenced from a single sample in a study of blood T cell repertoires in COVID-19. TCRdb's table, derived via immunoSEQ multiplex PCR, lists solely in-frame clones and lacks some. The top ten hold about an eighth of the sample, which has 100,000 to 150,000 clones, approximately 81% seen once. The material sequenced was peripheral blood. Receptors were obtained from a woman aged 30 to 39 who had recovered from COVID-19.

The V gene is TRBV18, the J gene TRBJ2-7, with D unclear. V lost 1 base and J 2 bases, leaving 18 bases between the germline ends. The V gene's germline CDR1 is KGHSH and CDR2 LQKENI. CDR3 size: 17 residues. The CDR3: CASSPLPTTQSTYEQYF. For the CDR3, the DNA is TGTGCCAGCTCACCACTACCTACCACCCAATCGACCTACGAGCAGTACTTC.

This clone has more than one count but fewer than ten. This chain's CDR3 is CSVSGTSGNQGTGELFF. The CDR3 region has the DNA TGCAGCGTATCCGGGACTAGCGGGAACCAAGGCACCGGGGAGCTGTTTTTT. J is TRBJ2-2 and V is TRBV29-1, with TRBD2 matching 13 bases. The V gene end was trimmed by 6 bases and the J gene end by 4 bases; junction bases not matched to a gene: 11. The CDR3 sequence is 17 residues long. Germline V lookup: CDR1 SQVTM, CDR2 ANQGSEA.

This sequence joins TRBV2 and TRBJ2-1, with 7 positions matching TRBD2. The CDR3 extends over 13 amino acids. Germline V gene data show CDR1 as SNHLY and CDR2 as FYNNEI. In DNA, the CDR3 is TGTGCGAGCGGGGCCAACACCTACAATGAGCAGTTCTTC. Protein sequence: CASGANTYNEQFF.

This clone was counted at least ten times. The DNA of the CDR3 is TGTGCCAGCAGCTTAGATTCCAGGGGCAGGACTGAAGCTTTCTTT. As protein: CASSLDSRGRTEAFF. The chain is built from TRBV11-3 and TRBJ1-1, with D possibly matching TRBD1 (6 bases). In germline, CDR1 is SGHNT, CDR2 YENEEA. V lost 0 bases, J lost 5 bases, and 13 bases lay in between. The CDR3 sequence is 15 residues long.

The V call is TRBV5-8, the J call TRBJ1-1, with 7 bases that match TRBD1. This CDR3 spans 15 amino acids. CDR1 is SGHTS, CDR2 YDEGEE, per germline. After removal of 3 bases from V and 2 bases from J, the junction contained 7 bases not matched to a gene. The CDR3 sequence: CASSSLAGGNTEAFF. DNA of the CDR3: TGTGCCAGCAGCTCCCTGGCAGGGGGAAACACTGAAGCTTTCTTT.

The V gene is TRBV3-1 (or the pseudogene TRBV3-2), the J gene TRBJ1-2; 9 bases are shared with TRBD1. The germline V gene has CDR1 LGHDT and CDR2 YNNKEL (reference sequence). This CDR3 has 13 amino acids. V trimming: 4 bases; J trimming: 8 bases; junction bases outside the gene matches: 5. CDR3 in amino acids: CASSLGQGKGYTF. The CDR3 DNA follows: TGTGCCAGCAGCCTAGGACAGGGGAAGGGCTACACCTTC.

The chain joins TRBV5-1 to TRBJ1-4; the D is unclear. The CDR3 is made up of 15 amino acids. CDR1 SGHRS and CDR2 YFSETQ come from the germline V gene. V lost 2 bases and J lost 0, with 8 bases in between. The CDR3 DNA reads as TGCGCCAGCAGCTTTCAGGCTGCAACTAATGAAAAACTGTTTTTT. It encodes CASSFQAATNEKLFF. Combining the CDR3 with reference TRBV5-1 and TRBJ1-4 gives the whole variable domain KAGVTQTPRYLIKTRGQQVTLSCSPISGHRSVSWYQQTPGQGLQFLFEYFSETQRNKGNFPGRFSGRQFSNSRSEMNVSTLELGDSALYLCASSFQAATNEKLFFGSGTQLSVL.

This rearrangement joins TRBV5-8 to TRBJ2-6, with unresolved D. This CDR3 has 19 residues. The V gene's germline CDR1 is SGHTS and CDR2 YDEGEE. The V and J ends lost 0 bases and 2 bases respectively, with 18 bases between them. CDR3 loop: CASSLAFGGSTPGANVLTF. The CDR3 nucleotides read TGTGCCAGCAGCTTGGCATTTGGCGGATCTACTCCTGGGGCCAACGTCCTGACTTTC. Full variable domain (outside the CDR3, taken from reference TRBV5-8 and TRBJ2-6): EAGVTQSPTHLIKTRGQQATLRCSPISGHTSVYWYQQALGLGLQFLLWYDEGEERNRGNFPPRFSGRQFPNYSSELNVNALELEDSALYLCASSLAFGGSTPGANVLTFGAGSRLTVL.

The chain uses TRBV12-5 and TRBJ1-2; TRBD1 aligns across 9 bases. There are 18 residues in the CDR3. The V and J ends lost 0 bases and 1 base, in that order; junction bases with no gene match: 9. Germline assignment: CDR1 LGHNT and CDR2 FRNRAP. CDR3 coding DNA: TGTGCTAGTGGTTTGGTACAGGGACAGGGTGCCCTTAACTATGGCTACACCTTC. Protein: CASGLVQGQGALNYGYTF.

The chain is built from TRBV5-1 and TRBJ2-5, with 9 positions matching TRBD1. Germline CDR1 and CDR2: SGHRS and YFSETQ. The CDR3 runs to 14 residues. V lost 4 bases and J lost 4; bases outside the gene matches: 5. CDR3: CASSPGTGSETQYF. CDR3 sequence (DNA): TGCGCCAGCAGCCCCGGGACAGGGTCAGAGACCCAGTACTTC.

The chain has TRBV5-5 and TRBJ2-2; the match to TRBD2 covers 10 bases. This CDR3 spans 17 amino acids. Germline V CDR1 and CDR2: SGHKS, YYEKEE (reference sequence). J lost 4 bases, V lost 1 base, and 7 bases had no gene match. DNA for the CDR3: TGTGCCAGCAGCTTGAATAGCGGGAGGTCGGGCACCGGGGAGCTGTTTTTT. Residues: CASSLNSGRSGTGELFF.

This sequence joins TRBV5-6 and TRBJ1-1; D is uncertain. CDR1 and CDR2 from the germline V gene are SGHDT and YYEEEE. The length of the CDR3 is 13 residues. V was cut by 0 bases and J by 5 bases, with 8 bases left in between. The chain's CDR3 is CASSLGRRTEAFF. CDR3 sequence (DNA): TGTGCCAGCAGCTTGGGCAGGAGGACTGAAGCTTTCTTT.

This chain uses TRBV11-2 with TRBJ1-4; 8 nucleotides align to TRBD1. CDR3 length equals 13 residues. Trimming removed 5 bases from V and 8 bases from J; junction bases left unmatched: 4. CDR1 is SGHAT and CDR2 is FQNNGV in the germline V gene. The CDR3 spells CASSSRQGEKLFF. Here the CDR3 DNA reads TGTGCCAGCAGCAGCCGACAGGGGGAAAAACTGTTTTTT.

The sample holds a few counts of this clone. The chain employs TRBV3-1 (or the pseudogene TRBV3-2) and TRBJ1-4; tentative D call: TRBD1 (5 bases). The CDR3 runs 15 residues. Deletions cut 4 bases from V and 8 bases from J, with 17 bases between. CDR1 and CDR2 from the germline V gene are LGHDT and YNNKEL (reference sequence). The CDR3 loop is CASSRDSGRQEKLFF. The CDR3 coding sequence is TGTGCCAGCAGCCGCGACAGTGGACGACAGGAAAAACTGTTTTTT.

The chain carries TRBV5-1 and TRBJ2-4; 10 nucleotides line up with TRBD1. J was trimmed by 8 bases and V by 5 bases; bases with no gene match: 7. Germline CDR1 SGHRS, CDR2 YFSETQ. The CDR3 has 14 residues. CDR3 sequence (DNA): TGCGCCAGCAGTTGGGACAGGGGTGTGTACATTCAGTACTTC. This encodes CASSWDRGVYIQYF.

The table lists this clone with a few counts. The chain is built from TRBV19 and TRBJ2-1, with a tentative D call TRBD2 (7 bases). The CDR3 length is 15 residues. Deletions cut 7 bases from V and 3 bases from J, with 16 bases between. Germline CDR1 LNHDA, CDR2 SQIVND (reference sequence). The DNA for the CDR3 is TGTGCCAGTAAAATGGGGGGGGCTAACTACAATGAGCAGTTCTTC. Amino acids: CASKMGGANYNEQFF.

The chain is built from TRBV14 and TRBJ2-2; TRBD1 matches at 8 bases. Germline CDR1 reads SGHDN; CDR2 reads FVKESK. The CDR3 covers 14 residues. J lost 6 bases, V lost 6 bases, and 6 bases had no gene match. The CDR3 DNA sequence: TGTGCCAGCAGACGGCAGGGGGCGTCCGGGGAGCTGTTTTTT. Its protein product is CASRRQGASGELFF.

In this sample, this clone turned up a few times. CDR3 in DNA: TGTGCCAGCAGCTTACGTAAAAACTATGGCTACACCTTC. Its protein is CASSLRKNYGYTF. The chain combines TRBV7-2 with TRBJ1-2; D call uncertain. V was cut by 2 bases and J by 2 bases, with 6 bases left in between. CDR3 size: 13 residues. Per the germline V gene, CDR1 is SGHTA and CDR2 is FQGNSA.

V and J are TRBV2 and TRBJ1-5; TRBD1 is a possible D gene (5 bases). The CDR3 contains 15 residues. Germline V gives CDR1 SNHLY, CDR2 FYNNEI. Between the trimmed V and J ends, which lost 2 bases and 1 base, there was a span of 9 bases. The CDR3 here is CASSERSGSNQPQHF. Here the CDR3 DNA reads TGTGCCAGCAGTGAACGATCAGGGAGCAATCAGCCCCAGCATTTT.

The chain combines TRBV7-9 with TRBJ1-5; the D is unclear. Per germline, CDR1 SEHNR and CDR2 FQNEAQ (reference sequence). The CDR3 is 16 residues long. V was shortened by 4 bases and J by 1 base, with 14 bases between the two germline ends. The CDR3 coding sequence is TGTGCCAGCAGCTCAAACAGACCCGACAGCAATCAGCCCCAGCATTTT. Translated, it gives CASSSNRPDSNQPQHF.

The chain couples TRBV9 to TRBJ2-7; 8 nucleotides align to TRBD1. Germline V CDR1 and CDR2: SGDLS, YYNGEE. The V segment lost 0 bases and the J segment 3 bases; nucleotides outside the gene matches: 5. CDR3 size: 15 residues. CDR3 protein: CASSVGTGGGYEQYF. The CDR3 DNA sequence: TGTGCCAGCAGCGTAGGTACAGGGGGAGGCTACGAGCAGTACTTC.

This chain links TRBV7-9 with TRBJ2-1; 12 positions match TRBD2. This CDR3 comprises 15 residues. Germline V lookup: CDR1 SEHNR, CDR2 FQNEAQ (reference sequence). V gave up 5 bases and J gave up 8 bases; unmatched junction bases: 7. CDR3 DNA: TGTGCCAGCAGCAACCTAGCGGGGGGGCGGGATGAGCAGTTCTTC. It specifies CASSNLAGGRDEQFF.

The genes are TRBV27 and TRBJ2-3, with TRBD2 matching 7 bases. Germline values: CDR1 MNHEY, CDR2 SMNVEV (reference sequence). Germline trimming cut 0 bases from V and 0 bases from J; bases unmatched to any gene: 0. This CDR3 is 15 amino acids long. The CDR3, as DNA: TGTGCCAGCAGTTTATCGCGGGGGAGCACAGATACGCAGTATTTT. It specifies CASSLSRGSTDTQYF.

The J gene is TRBJ2-3, the V gene TRBV30; the match to TRBD1 covers 12 bases. Germline CDR1 and CDR2: GTSNPN and SVGIG (reference sequence). This CDR3 comprises 16 residues. The ends lost 4 bases at V and 4 bases at J; junction bases unmatched: 9. The CDR3 region is CAWNPPGQGAADTQYF. CDR3 bases: TGTGCCTGGAACCCACCGGGACAGGGGGCCGCAGATACGCAGTATTTT.

This chain uses TRBV7-9 with TRBJ2-7, with TRBD2 as a possible D gene (7 bases). This CDR3 has 12 residues. With 11 bases removed from V and 0 bases from J, the gap between germline ends came to 11 bases. Germline CDR1 and CDR2: SEHNR and FQNEAQ (reference sequence). In nucleotides, the CDR3 is TGTGCCGGGGGGGACACCTCCTACGAGCAGTACTTC. Amino acid sequence: CAGGDTSYEQYF.

This chain links TRBV16 with TRBJ1-5, with D possibly TRBD1 on 6 matching bases. This CDR3 has 17 amino acids. Trimming cost V 4 bases and J 0 bases, with 16 bases left between them. Germline V gene data show CDR1 as KGHSY and CDR2 as FQNENV. The CDR3 bases are TGTGCCAGCAGCCCCTTTGCGGGGGGCACTAGCAATCAGCCCCAGCATTTT. It translates to CASSPFAGGTSNQPQHF.

V and J are TRBV7-9 and TRBJ1-1; TRBD1 might be the D (6 bases). CDR3 length: 17 amino acids. Germline lookup yields CDR1 SEHNR and CDR2 FQNEAQ (reference sequence). V was cut by 4 bases and J by 0 bases, with 18 bases left in between. CDR3 in amino acids: CASSSGQGNYMNTEAFF. In nucleotides, the CDR3 is TGTGCCAGCAGCTCGGGGCAGGGGAACTACATGAACACTGAAGCTTTCTTT.

A single count supports this clone. The V gene is TRBV2, the J gene TRBJ2-2; TRBD1 aligns across 7 bases. Germline V CDR1 and CDR2: SNHLY, FYNNEI. The CDR3 totals 14 residues. Germline trimming cut 4 bases from V and 2 bases from J; bases unmatched to any gene: 1. CDR3 in amino acids: CASSGQGNTGELFF. The DNA of the CDR3 is TGTGCCAGCAGTGGACAGGGTAACACCGGGGAGCTGTTTTTT.

The chain is built from TRBV29-1 and TRBJ2-7; D is undetermined. Germline CDR1 is SQVTM and CDR2 is ANQGSEA. CDR3 length: 10 amino acids. V gave up 4 bases and J gave up 5 bases, with 6 bases separating them. The CDR3 here is CSVVLHEQYF. The CDR3 nucleotides read TGCAGCGTTGTTCTCCACGAGCAGTACTTC.

The V gene is TRBV27, the J gene TRBJ1-6; D gene uncertain. There are 17 residues in the CDR3. V lost 8 bases, J lost 2 bases, and 19 bases lay in between. The germline CDR1 and CDR2 sequences are MNHEY and SMNVEV (reference sequence). The CDR3 DNA is TGTGCCAGCGCGTTAGATCCAGCCGGGGCCTATAATTCACCCCTCCACTTT. This codes for CASALDPAGAYNSPLHF.

The chain has TRBV6-5 and TRBJ1-1; 9 positions match TRBD1. This CDR3 is built from 15 residues. CDR1 is MNHEY and CDR2 is SVGAGI in the germline V gene. The J segment lost 7 bases and the V segment lost 5 bases, leaving 11 bases of the junction unmatched. Here the CDR3 DNA reads TGTGCCAGCAGTACTAGGACAGGGGTCGGAAATGAAGCTTTCTTT. It yields the protein CASSTRTGVGNEAFF.

The count of this clone is one. The rearrangement joins TRBV14 to TRBJ1-5, with TRBD1 matching 7 bases. Germline trimming cut 4 bases from V and 7 bases from J; bases unmatched to any gene: 7. The germline V gene has CDR1 SGHDN and CDR2 FVKESK. This CDR3 is built from 14 residues. The CDR3 DNA sequence: TGTGCCAGCAGCCTAACAGGGGACCGGCAGCCCCAGCATTTT. As protein: CASSLTGDRQPQHF.